These T cell receptor beta chains were read from a single sample in a study of graft-versus-host responses after intestinal transplantation. Only in-frame clones appear in the TCRdb table, and some are missing; sequencing was by immunoSEQ multiplex PCR. The table has about 9,500 clones, around 89% seen once; the top ten hold more than 9.5%. This material consisted of PBMCs, taken more than 230 days after intestinal transplant. Receptors originate from a human patient who received an intestinal transplant, so some T cells may come from the graft donor. Both conserved end residues are trimmed from each CDR3. Each record gives: V gene, D gene, J gene, CDR3 protein. A D gene is named only where the DNA matches it firmly.

v_call: TRBV6-5
d_call: NA
j_call: TRBJ2-7
cdr3_aa: ASSSLSGGGSYEQY

v_call: TRBV25-1
d_call: NA
j_call: TRBJ2-1
cdr3_aa: ASSEYEDSPLYNEQF

v_call: TRBV6-5
d_call: TRBD2
j_call: TRBJ2-1
cdr3_aa: ASSYSGLAEYNEQF

v_call: TRBV6-5
d_call: TRBD1
j_call: TRBJ2-7
cdr3_aa: ASRGTGAYEQY

v_call: TRBV28
d_call: NA
j_call: TRBJ2-7
cdr3_aa: ASSFGDGYEQY

v_call: TRBV7-2
d_call: NA
j_call: TRBJ1-2
cdr3_aa: ASSLYRTANYGYT

v_call: TRBV5-4
d_call: NA
j_call: TRBJ1-3
cdr3_aa: ASSLSGAEIDTIY

v_call: TRBV5-6
d_call: NA
j_call: TRBJ1-2
cdr3_aa: ASSVSGVNYGYT

v_call: TRBV7-3
d_call: NA
j_call: TRBJ2-7
cdr3_aa: ASSLQGEQY

v_call: TRBV9
d_call: NA
j_call: TRBJ2-7
cdr3_aa: ASSVDGGGTGQQY

v_call: TRBV9
d_call: NA
j_call: TRBJ1-6
cdr3_aa: ASSVGQGRNSPLH

v_call: TRBV7-9
d_call: TRBD2
j_call: TRBJ2-1
cdr3_aa: ASSLAGHNEQF

v_call: TRBV6-1
d_call: NA
j_call: TRBJ1-2
cdr3_aa: ASSYWGNGYT

v_call: TRBV6-6
d_call: NA
j_call: TRBJ1-2
cdr3_aa: ASSFRHGGFYGYT

v_call: TRBV7-9
d_call: NA
j_call: TRBJ1-3
cdr3_aa: ASSPGPGGNTIY

v_call: TRBV5-1
d_call: NA
j_call: TRBJ1-3
cdr3_aa: ASSSQGAGNTIY

v_call: TRBV4-1
d_call: TRBD1
j_call: TRBJ2-2
cdr3_aa: ASSLRPGTGTGELF

v_call: TRBV5-8
d_call: NA
j_call: TRBJ2-3
cdr3_aa: ASSLEGADTQY

v_call: TRBV7-9
d_call: NA
j_call: TRBJ1-1
cdr3_aa: AGSRVTEAF

v_call: TRBV5-5
d_call: NA
j_call: TRBJ1-5
cdr3_aa: ASSLALTGNQPQH

v_call: TRBV27
d_call: TRBD1
j_call: TRBJ1-5
cdr3_aa: ASSSLTGGFNQPQH

v_call: TRBV6-4
d_call: TRBD1
j_call: TRBJ1-2
cdr3_aa: ASSDSSGTGDGYT